A selection of T cell receptor beta chains follows, all from one sample in a study of shared clonotypes between healthy human individuals. Clones were sequenced by immunoSEQ multiplex PCR, and TCRdb holds only the in-frame ones, with some missing. The data hold about 1.5 million clones, with roughly 97% observed a single time. Material for sequencing was naive CD4+ T cells sorted from blood. The receptors were sampled from a man younger than 40 in good health. CDR3s include the opening cysteine and the closing phenylalanine or tryptophan. Fields, in order: V gene, clone size, J gene, D gene, CDR3 length, CDR3 DNA, CDR3 protein. A D gene is named only where the DNA matches it firmly. Clone size is not always given. Where it is, it says once, few, many or a class for expanded clones.

V: TRBV10-3
size: NA
J: TRBJ2-7
D: NA
length: 13
DNA: TGTGCCATCACAGGGGCCCGGTCCTACGAGCAGTACTTC
CDR3: CAITGARSYEQYF

V: TRBV11-3
size: NA
J: TRBJ2-2
D: NA
length: 18
DNA: TGTGCCAGCAGCTTAGACCAGATGGGTGTCGCGAACACCGGGGAGCTGTTTTTT
CDR3: CASSLDQMGVANTGELFF

V: TRBV5-1
size: NA
J: TRBJ2-5
D: TRBD1
length: 14
DNA: TGCGCCAGCAGCCCCGGGACAGTCCAAGAGACCCAGTACTTC
CDR3: CASSPGTVQETQYF

V: TRBV6-4
size: NA
J: TRBJ2-7
D: NA
length: 18
DNA: TGTGCCAGCAGTGACTCAAGTACGTTTTTAGGGTTCCTTTACGAGCAGTACTTC
CDR3: CASSDSSTFLGFLYEQYF

V: TRBV9
size: once
J: TRBJ2-1
D: NA
length: 14
DNA: TGTGCCAGCAGCGTAGCTAGGGGCCACAATGAGCAGTTCTTC
CDR3: CASSVARGHNEQFF

V: TRBV6-5
size: NA
J: TRBJ1-4
D: NA
length: 13
DNA: TGTGCCAAACCCGACGGAACTAATGAAAAACTGTTTTTT
CDR3: CAKPDGTNEKLFF

V: TRBV19
size: NA
J: TRBJ1-1
D: NA
length: 15
DNA: TGTGCCAGTAGTTGGGCAGGGAGGTTGCACACTGAAGCTTTCTTT
CDR3: CASSWAGRLHTEAFF

V: TRBV19
size: NA
J: TRBJ2-7
D: NA
length: 19
DNA: TGTGCCAGTAGTCCCCAGGGGCGGCGGGAGCCCACAAACGGCTACGAGCAGTACTTC
CDR3: CASSPQGRREPTNGYEQYF

V: TRBV14
size: NA
J: TRBJ2-7
D: TRBD2
length: 15
DNA: TGTGCCAGCAGCCAAGAACTAGCGGGAGCCTACGAGCAGTACTTC
CDR3: CASSQELAGAYEQYF

V: TRBV2
size: NA
J: TRBJ2-7
D: NA
length: 15
DNA: TGTGCCACCCTCCACCGGGGGGCGGATCGTGGCGAGCAGTACTTC
CDR3: CATLHRGADRGEQYF

V: TRBV5-1
size: NA
J: TRBJ2-1
D: NA
length: 11
DNA: TGCGCCAGCAGCTTGCGCCTTGAGCAGTTCTTC
CDR3: CASSLRLEQFF

V: TRBV5-1
size: NA
J: TRBJ2-7
D: TRBD1
length: 15
DNA: TGCGCCAGCAGCCTCTTACCGGGACAGACCTACGAGCAGTACTTC
CDR3: CASSLLPGQTYEQYF

V: TRBV5-4
size: NA
J: TRBJ2-2
D: NA
length: 16
DNA: TGTGCCAGCAGCTTCTTCATCCCCGCGGACACCGGGGAGCTGTTTTTT
CDR3: CASSFFIPADTGELFF

V: TRBV11-2
size: once
J: TRBJ2-2
D: NA
length: 15
DNA: TGTGCCAGCAGCTCCACAGGGATGGGCACCGGGGAGCTGTTTTTT
CDR3: CASSSTGMGTGELFF

V: TRBV6-5
size: NA
J: TRBJ1-5
D: NA
length: 13
DNA: TGTGCCAGCGGCGGCAGCAGCAATCAGCCCCAGCATTTT
CDR3: CASGGSSNQPQHF

V: TRBV7-2
size: NA
J: TRBJ2-1
D: NA
length: 16
DNA: TGTGCCAGCAGCTTGAGGGGGAACGGGGATTACAATGAGCAGTTCTTC
CDR3: CASSLRGNGDYNEQFF

V: TRBV23-1
size: NA
J: TRBJ2-7
D: NA
length: 13
DNA: TGCGCCAGCAGTCAAATGGACAAGGAGAGGTCGTACTTC
CDR3: CASSQMDKERSYF

V: TRBV11-2
size: NA
J: TRBJ2-1
D: TRBD2
length: 15
DNA: TGTGCCAGCAGCTCAGGACTAGCGGGAGTTGGTGAGCAGTTCTTC
CDR3: CASSSGLAGVGEQFF

V: TRBV7-2
size: NA
J: TRBJ2-3
D: NA
length: 17
DNA: TGTGCCAGCAGCTCCCCCGTGTGGGCCGGACTCACAGATACGCAGTATTTT
CDR3: CASSSPVWAGLTDTQYF

V: TRBV5-8
size: NA
J: TRBJ2-3
D: NA
length: 16
DNA: TGTGCCAGCAGCTTCGTAAGAACATCTAGCACAGATACGCAGTATTTT
CDR3: CASSFVRTSSTDTQYF

V: TRBV10-3
size: once
J: TRBJ1-4
D: NA
length: 15
DNA: TGTGCCATCAGTTCGGAGGCCAGACCTAATGAAAAACTGTTTTTT
CDR3: CAISSEARPNEKLFF

V: TRBV6-1
size: NA
J: TRBJ1-4
D: NA
length: 15
DNA: TGTGCCAGCAGTGTGATAGTTGCAACTAATGAAAAACTGTTTTTT
CDR3: CASSVIVATNEKLFF

V: TRBV9
size: NA
J: TRBJ1-2
D: TRBD1
length: 15
DNA: TGTGCCAGCAGCGTTTATCTGGGACAGGGGCTCGGCTACACCTTC
CDR3: CASSVYLGQGLGYTF

V: TRBV18
size: NA
J: TRBJ2-1
D: NA
length: 17
DNA: TGTGCCAGCTCACATAAGCCCTTGGCGGACGCATACAATGAGCAGTTCTTC
CDR3: CASSHKPLADAYNEQFF

V: TRBV6-1
size: NA
J: TRBJ2-7
D: NA
length: 15
DNA: TGTGCCAGCAGTGAGGGTAGCGGAGCTGCCTACGAGCAGTACTTC
CDR3: CASSEGSGAAYEQYF

V: TRBV18
size: NA
J: TRBJ2-3
D: TRBD1
length: 17
DNA: TGTGCCAGCTCACCGACCGAGGGACAGGGCAGAATAGATACGCAGTATTTT
CDR3: CASSPTEGQGRIDTQYF

V: TRBV6-6
size: NA
J: TRBJ2-3
D: NA
length: 11
DNA: TGTGCCAGCGGTTTGACAGATACGCAGTATTTT
CDR3: CASGLTDTQYF

V: TRBV5-4
size: NA
J: TRBJ1-3
D: NA
length: 15
DNA: TGTGCCAGCAGCTCGGGGGGCAGCTCTGGAAACACCATATATTTT
CDR3: CASSSGGSSGNTIYF

V: TRBV10-2
size: once
J: TRBJ2-1
D: TRBD2
length: 15
DNA: TGCGCCAGCAGTGATACAGCGGGACTTACTAATGAGCAGTTCTTC
CDR3: CASSDTAGLTNEQFF

V: TRBV16
size: NA
J: TRBJ1-6
D: NA
length: 13
DNA: TGTGCCAGCAGCCAATCTGGGGGATCACCCCTCCACTTT
CDR3: CASSQSGGSPLHF

V: TRBV2
size: NA
J: TRBJ2-3
D: TRBD1
length: 13
DNA: TGTGCCAGCAGGGACAGGAACACAGATACGCAGTATTTT
CDR3: CASRDRNTDTQYF

V: TRBV18
size: NA
J: TRBJ2-7
D: NA
length: 11
DNA: TGTGCCAGCTCTAGGGGTGACGAGCAGTACTTC
CDR3: CASSRGDEQYF

V: TRBV5-6
size: NA
J: TRBJ2-7
D: TRBD2
length: 18
DNA: TGTGCCAGCAGCTTTGGCGCTAAGGGGCTAGCGGGAGCATCCGAGCAGTACTTC
CDR3: CASSFGAKGLAGASEQYF

V: TRBV5-4
size: NA
J: TRBJ1-1
D: NA
length: 13
DNA: TGTGCCAGCAGCTTGGGAGCGAACACTGAAGCTTTCTTT
CDR3: CASSLGANTEAFF

V: TRBV5-1
size: NA
J: TRBJ1-4
D: NA
length: 14
DNA: TGCGCCAGCAGCCCAGACGGACGGGGATTGGGACTGTTTTTT
CDR3: CASSPDGRGLGLFF

V: TRBV7-9
size: once
J: TRBJ1-1
D: TRBD1
length: 18
DNA: TGTGCCAGCAGAACCCCACCGCGGACAGGGACAATGAACACTGAAGCTTTCTTT
CDR3: CASRTPPRTGTMNTEAFF

V: TRBV11-2
size: NA
J: TRBJ1-1
D: TRBD1
length: 13
DNA: TGTGCCAGCAGCGAAAGACAGGGCACTGAAGCTTTCTTT
CDR3: CASSERQGTEAFF

V: TRBV2
size: NA
J: TRBJ1-1
D: NA
length: 14
DNA: TGTGCCAGCAGTAGCCGGGACAAGAACACTGAAGCTTTCTTT
CDR3: CASSSRDKNTEAFF

V: TRBV19
size: NA
J: TRBJ2-3
D: NA
length: 16
DNA: TGTGCCAGTAGTATTTTGGGGATCACTAGCACAGATACGCAGTATTTT
CDR3: CASSILGITSTDTQYF

V: TRBV9
size: NA
J: TRBJ2-7
D: TRBD2
length: 14
DNA: TGTGCCAGCAGCGCCCTCGGGACTAGTTACGAGCAGTACTTC
CDR3: CASSALGTSYEQYF

V: TRBV28
size: NA
J: TRBJ2-5
D: NA
length: 16
DNA: TGTGCCAGCAGTTCGGATGAGACGGGGTATCAAGAGACCCAGTACTTC
CDR3: CASSSDETGYQETQYF